This entry lists 7 T cell receptor beta chains sequenced from one sample in a study of blood T cell repertoires in COVID-19. The data were produced by immunoSEQ multiplex PCR, yet TCRdb's version contains in-frame clones alone and is incomplete. The sample has more than 150,000 clones; 84% are singletons. The sequenced sample was peripheral blood. The receptors here all came from a man between 18 and 35 years old with active or convalescent COVID-19.

The rearrangement joins TRBV19 to TRBJ2-2, with TRBD1 identical over 8 bases. The CDR3 is 12 residues long. Germline assignment: CDR1 LNHDA and CDR2 SQIVND (reference sequence). For the CDR3, the DNA is TGTTCCGCAGGGGGCTTCGCCGGGGAGCTGTTTTTT. Translating gives CSAGGFAGELFF. Looking up the rest from reference TRBV19 and TRBJ2-2 gives the full variable domain: DGGITQSPKYLFRKEGQNVTLSCEQNLNHDAMYWYRQDPGQGLRLIYYSQIVNDFQKGDIAEGYSVSREKKESFPLTVTSAQKNPTAFYLCSAGGFAGELFFGEGSRLTVL.

The rearrangement uses TRBV6-2 or TRBV6-3 and TRBJ1-2; D perhaps matches TRBD1 (5 bases). Trimming shortened V by 5 bases and J by 4 bases, and 11 bases separated the two germline ends. The germline CDR1 and CDR2 sequences are MNHEY and SVGEGT. The CDR3 totals 13 residues. Here the CDR3 DNA reads TGTGCCAGCAGTCTCGACAGAGTCTATGGCTACACCTTC. It translates to CASSLDRVYGYTF.

The genes are TRBV24-1 and TRBJ1-2, with no clear D. Germline CDR1 KGHDR, CDR2 SFDVKD. The CDR3 sequence is 16 residues long. V shed 5 bases and J shed 0 bases, with 15 bases lying between them. The CDR3 region is CATSGKVVGSNYGYTF. DNA for the CDR3: TGTGCCACCAGTGGTAAAGTAGTGGGCTCTAACTATGGCTACACCTTC.

This sequence joins TRBV7-3 and TRBJ2-1, with 9 bases matching TRBD1. Germline CDR1 SGHTA, CDR2 FQGTGA. J was trimmed by 4 bases and V by 5 bases; bases with no gene match: 6. The CDR3 loop spans 15 amino acids. The CDR3 nucleotides are TGTGCCAGCAGCACCGGACAGGGGTCGTACAATGAGCAGTTCTTC. Amino acid sequence: CASSTGQGSYNEQFF.

This clone appeared a single time. V is TRBV4-1 and J is TRBJ1-2, with TRBD1 matching 12 bases. V was pared by 1 base and J by 8 bases, with 14 bases of the junction left unmatched. From germline, CDR1 is MGHRA and CDR2 YSYEKL. The CDR3 is 18 amino acids. CDR3 in DNA: TGCGCCAGCAGCCAAGCTAACCCGACCGGGACAGGGGGCCGGGGCTACACCTTC. Amino acid sequence: CASSQANPTGTGGRGYTF.

The chain joins TRBV23-1 to TRBJ2-7; 9 bases fit TRBD1. TRBV23-1 is labeled an ORF, and its function is uncertain. The CDR3 consists of 17 residues. V lost 1 base, J lost 2 bases, and 9 bases stayed unmatched. CDR3 nucleotide sequence: TGCGCCAGCAGTCAATTCTCCGGGACAGGGTACCCCTACGAGCAGTACTTC. It translates to CASSQFSGTGYPYEQYF.

The CDR3 sequence is CASSPTRSPGELFF. DNA of the CDR3: TGTGCCAGCAGCCCAACTAGATCCCCCGGGGAGCTGTTTTTT. The rearrangement joins TRBV11-3 to TRBJ2-2; possible D gene TRBD2, 5 bases. The germline V gene has CDR1 SGHNT and CDR2 YENEEA. This CDR3 spans 14 amino acids. The V end lost 5 bases, the J end lost 6 bases, and 13 bases lay between the germline ends.